Each of the 14 T cell receptor beta chains below was sequenced from the same sample in a study of blood T cell repertoires in COVID-19. Some clones are missing from TCRdb's copy, which holds only in-frame ones; the method was immunoSEQ multiplex PCR. The sample shows a few hundred thousand clones, approximately 86% of them seen only once. The sequencing sample was made of peripheral blood. Receptors were obtained from a man aged 55 to 70 with acute or convalescent COVID-19.

V usage is TRBV28 and J usage is TRBJ2-3; D is possibly TRBD2 (6 bases). Germline CDR1 MDHEN, CDR2 SYDVKM. The V end was cut by 4 bases, the J end by 1 base, with 15 bases between. This CDR3 has 16 amino acids. CDR3 bases: TGTGCCAGCAGTTGGCCGGGGCGGGGAGGCACAGATACGCAGTATTTT. Amino acid sequence: CASSWPGRGGTDTQYF.

The count of this clone is one. This chain uses TRBV7-8 with TRBJ1-3; no firm D call. Between the trimmed V and J ends, which lost 1 base and 0 bases, there was a span of 10 bases. CDR1 is SGHVS, CDR2 FQNEAQ, per germline. This CDR3 has 16 residues. The CDR3: CASSLVAFRSGNTIYF. CDR3 nucleotide sequence: TGTGCCAGCAGCTTAGTAGCTTTCCGCTCTGGAAACACCATATATTTT.

This chain links TRBV24-1 with TRBJ2-7; a possible D gene is TRBD1 (6 bases). The CDR3 extends over 15 amino acids. Germline lookup yields CDR1 KGHDR and CDR2 SFDVKD. Trimming stripped 4 bases from V and 8 bases from J, with 20 bases between. For the CDR3, the DNA is TGTGCCACCAGTGACTCCGGGACACCCCCTCGTCAGCAGTACTTC. This translates into CATSDSGTPPRQQYF.

V usage is TRBV12-2 and J usage is TRBJ2-7; TRBD2, the table's D call, was not compared with the DNA. TRBV12-2 is a recognized pseudogene. The CDR3 covers 15 residues. This chain's CDR3 is CASRLLGLAVYEQYF. CDR3 nucleotide sequence: TGTGCAAGTCGCTTATTAGGACTAGCGGTCTACGAGCAGTACTTC.

The chain is built from TRBV5-1 and TRBJ2-5, with 7 bases fitting TRBD1. The germline V gene encodes CDR1 SGHRS and CDR2 YFSETQ. V lost 4 bases and J lost 0; bases outside the gene matches: 9. The CDR3 totals 16 residues. The CDR3 nucleotides read TGCGCCAGCAGCCGGCCGGGACAGAATTACCAAGAGACCCAGTACTTC. This sequence encodes CASSRPGQNYQETQYF.

This clone showed up just a few times. The chain couples TRBV30 to TRBJ1-6, with D unresolved. Germline V gives CDR1 GTSNPN, CDR2 SVGIG (reference sequence). This CDR3 has 12 amino acids. V dropped 0 bases and J dropped 8 bases, with 5 bases sitting between them. CDR3: CAWSVLDSPLHF. Written as DNA, the CDR3 is TGTGCCTGGAGTGTACTCGATTCACCCCTCCACTTT. The full variable domain, completed using reference TRBV30 and TRBJ1-6, is SQTIHQWPATLVQPVGSPLSLECTVEGTSNPNLYWYRQAAGRGLQLLFYSVGIGQISSEVPQNLSASRPQDRQFILSSKKLLLSDSGFYLCAWSVLDSPLHFGNGTRLTVT.

The V call is TRBV29-1, the J call TRBJ1-4; 8 nucleotides agree with TRBD1. CDR1 SQVTM and CDR2 ANQGSEA come from the germline V gene. The V segment lost 6 bases and the J segment 8 bases; nucleotides outside the gene matches: 8. This CDR3 comprises 13 residues. For the CDR3, the DNA is TGCAGCGTCGAACGGACAGGGAACGAAAAACTGTTTTTT. It codes for CSVERTGNEKLFF.

In this sample, this clone turned up once. The J gene is TRBJ1-3, the V gene TRBV30; TRBD1 aligns across 10 bases. The CDR3 spans 15 residues. The germline gives CDR1 GTSNPN, CDR2 SVGIG (reference sequence). The V segment lost 5 bases and the J segment 6 bases; nucleotides outside the gene matches: 10. The CDR3, as DNA: TGTGCCTGGTCAAAACCCGGGACAGGGGAAAACACCATATATTTT. It specifies CAWSKPGTGENTIYF.

The chain couples TRBV5-1 to TRBJ1-3; D gene unclear. This CDR3 has 14 residues. Trimming removed 4 bases from V and 4 bases from J, with 12 bases in between. The germline gives CDR1 SGHRS, CDR2 YFSETQ. The CDR3 DNA reads TGCGCCAGCAGCCCGGTCCATACGGGAAACACCATATATTTT. Translating it yields CASSPVHTGNTIYF. Full variable domain (rest looked up from reference TRBV5-1 and TRBJ1-3): KAGVTQTPRYLIKTRGQQVTLSCSPISGHRSVSWYQQTPGQGLQFLFEYFSETQRNKGNFPGRFSGRQFSNSRSEMNVSTLELGDSALYLCASSPVHTGNTIYFGEGSWLTVV.

The chain links TRBV18 to TRBJ1-2, with D possibly being TRBD1 (6 bases). Germline CDR1 and CDR2: KGHSH and LQKENI. The CDR3 spans 12 residues. Trimming shortened V by 3 bases and J by 6 bases, and 8 bases separated the two germline ends. As DNA, the CDR3 is TGTGCCAGCTCACCTTCAGGGGATGGCTACACCTTC. Encoded protein: CASSPSGDGYTF.

The J gene is TRBJ2-2, the V gene TRBV30; D uncertain. V was pared by 0 bases and J by 4 bases, with 6 bases between. There are 13 residues in the CDR3. Germline loops: CDR1 GTSNPN, CDR2 SVGIG (reference sequence). Written as DNA, the CDR3 is TGTGCCTGGAGTGTACGTAGCACCGGGGAGCTGTTTTTT. Its translation: CAWSVRSTGELFF.

V usage is TRBV7-2 and J usage is TRBJ2-2; D may be TRBD2 (6 bases). Germline V CDR1 and CDR2: SGHTA, FQGNSA. The CDR3 runs to 15 residues. Trimming took 1 base from V and 7 from J, leaving 13 bases between them. CDR3 nucleotides: TGTGCCAGCAGCTTAGAAACGGGGGTGGGCGGGGAGCTGTTTTTT. Translated, it gives CASSLETGVGGELFF.

The chain uses TRBV19 and TRBJ1-6; D is possibly TRBD1 (6 bases). Germline V gives CDR1 LNHDA, CDR2 SQIVND (reference sequence). The CDR3 runs 12 residues. V dropped 5 bases and J dropped 10 bases, with 9 bases sitting between them. The CDR3 DNA reads TGTGCCAGTAGTCCCGGGACATCACCCCTCCACTTT. It yields the protein CASSPGTSPLHF.

The rearrangement joins TRBV7-8 to TRBJ1-2; 8 bases are shared with TRBD1. Germline CDR1 reads SGHVS; CDR2 reads FQNEAQ. V trimming: 5 bases; J trimming: 7 bases; junction bases outside the gene matches: 9. The CDR3 totals 14 residues. The CDR3 sequence: CASSTVTGGGGYTF. The DNA of the CDR3 is TGTGCCAGCAGCACCGTAACAGGGGGAGGTGGCTACACCTTC.